One sample yielded the 8 T cell receptor beta chains listed below, sequenced in a study of control samples from healthy donors and cancer patients (dated by TCRdb to 2020 to 2022). To prepare the library, the immunoSEQ multiplex PCR assay was applied. In TCRdb, the immuneACCESS table is reduced to in-frame sequences with V and J assigned. These tables do not hold every clone; where another copy was compared, an unresolved V gene accounts for under half, and the others remain unexplained. Across this sample there are 45,000 or so clones, with 87% seen only once. The biggest ten clones account for 10% of the sample. The specimen was PBMCs. The origin of the receptors is a woman aged 60-75 years with lung cancer.

The chain carries TRBV30 and TRBJ2-1; TRBD2 agrees at 8 bases. The CDR3 sequence is 12 residues long. V shed 3 bases, J shed 7 bases, and the junction held 2 bases outside the gene matches. Germline CDR1 is GTSNPN and CDR2 is SVGIG (reference sequence). CDR3 DNA sequence: TGTGCCTGGAGGAGCGGGAGAAATGAGCAGTTCTTC. Translating it yields CAWRSGRNEQFF.

In this sample, this clone turned up a few times. The chain couples TRBV5-6 to TRBJ1-1; the D gene is possibly TRBD1 (5 bases). The CDR3 consists of 13 residues. Between the trimmed V and J ends, which lost 4 bases and 10 bases, there was a span of 17 bases. Germline loops: CDR1 SGHDT, CDR2 YYEEEE. The CDR3 region has the DNA TGTGCCAGCAGCGTGGGGGGGTCCCATTCAGCTTTCTTT. Translation: CASSVGGSHSAFF.

This rearrangement joins TRBV14 to TRBJ2-1; D is possibly TRBD2 (6 bases). The CDR3 sequence is 13 residues long. Trimming stripped 1 base from V and 12 bases from J, with 13 bases between. In germline, CDR1 is SGHDN, CDR2 FVKESK. CDR3 region: CASSQVHRDSQFF. The CDR3 coding sequence is TGTGCCAGCAGCCAAGTTCACCGGGACTCGCAGTTCTTC. Filled out from reference TRBV14 and TRBJ2-1, the complete variable domain reads EAGVTQFPSHSVIEKGQTVTLRCDPISGHDNLYWYRRVMGKEIKFLLHFVKESKQDESGMPNNRFLAERTGGTYSTLKVQPAELEDSGVYFCASSQVHRDSQFFGPGTRLTVL.

The chain employs TRBV28 and TRBJ1-3; possibly TRBD1 for D (6 bases). The germline V and J ends were trimmed by 5 bases and 0 bases, with 14 bases remaining between them. The length of the CDR3 is 16 residues. Germline V gives CDR1 MDHEN, CDR2 SYDVKM. The CDR3 nucleotides are TGTGCCAGCAGTCCCTTTATACAGGGCTCTGGAAACACCATATATTTT. Residues: CASSPFIQGSGNTIYF.

This chain connects TRBV7-3 to TRBJ1-1, with TRBD1 as a possible D gene (5 bases). Looked up from germline, CDR1 is SGHTA and CDR2 is FQGTGA. The V end was cut by 6 bases, the J end by 1 base, with 9 bases between. There are 13 residues in the CDR3. The CDR3 DNA is TGTGCCAGCAGTCAGGGACGGAACACTGAAGCTTTCTTT. Translation: CASSQGRNTEAFF.

This clone was seen only a few times. The rearrangement joins TRBV7-9 to TRBJ2-1; D may match TRBD1 or TRBD2 (5 bases each). Deletions cut 4 bases from V and 7 bases from J, with 14 bases between. Germline CDR1 is SEHNR and CDR2 is FQNEAQ (reference sequence). The CDR3 is 14 amino acids. Here the CDR3 DNA reads TGTGCCAGCAGCTCCGGGACGAGCATGAATGAGCAGTTCTTC. It encodes CASSSGTSMNEQFF.

The rearrangement links TRBV4-2 to TRBJ2-2, with 9 bases matching TRBD2. The junction had 1 base not matched to a gene; V was cut back by 2 bases and J by 6 bases. CDR1 and CDR2 from the germline V gene are LGHNA and YNFKEQ. This CDR3 has 14 residues. The CDR3, as DNA: TGTGCCAGCAGCCAAAAGCGGGAGGCCGGGGAGCTGTTTTTT. It yields the protein CASSQKREAGELFF.

This rearrangement joins TRBV28 to TRBJ2-2, with 7 bases that match TRBD2. Trimming cost V 5 bases and J 1 base; bases outside gene matches: 7. CDR1 is MDHEN and CDR2 is SYDVKM in the germline V gene. CDR3 length equals 16 residues. In DNA, the CDR3 is TGTGCCAGCAGTCCCGCGGGAGTAGGGAACACCGGGGAGCTGTTTTTT. This gives the protein CASSPAGVGNTGELFF.